This TCR beta chain was found in a study of blood T cells in healthy people across ages. Primers used in a second PCR of roughly 7 to 12 cycles were a sample-barcoded 5' primer and a J-beta primer mix. TCRdb independently ran MiXCR on the 5' RACE reads; one entry per CDR3 protein. The sample lists hundreds of thousands of distinct CDR3 sequences, about 32% occurring once. This CDR3 contains 15 residues. V gave up 4 bases and J gave up 4 bases; unmatched junction bases: 9. Remarks on this clonotype: Its antigen is not known. Since the CDR3 does not end with the conserved phenylalanine or tryptophan, this likely comes from a read error.

Extraction of total RNA produced a minimum of 5.5 micrograms from each sample. Study observations and caveats: Unsorted PBMCs blocked a conclusive comparison of naive and antigen-experienced cells.

Sequenced material: blood. The J gene is TRBJ1-1, the V gene TRBV12-3 or TRBV12-4, with 7 nucleotides matching TRBD1. This TCR derives from a woman of 80 years or more in good health. In nucleotides, the CDR3 is TGTGCCAGCAGTTCTCGGGTACAGGGGAGCACTGAAGCTTTCTGT. Amino acid sequence: CASSSRVQGSTEAFC.